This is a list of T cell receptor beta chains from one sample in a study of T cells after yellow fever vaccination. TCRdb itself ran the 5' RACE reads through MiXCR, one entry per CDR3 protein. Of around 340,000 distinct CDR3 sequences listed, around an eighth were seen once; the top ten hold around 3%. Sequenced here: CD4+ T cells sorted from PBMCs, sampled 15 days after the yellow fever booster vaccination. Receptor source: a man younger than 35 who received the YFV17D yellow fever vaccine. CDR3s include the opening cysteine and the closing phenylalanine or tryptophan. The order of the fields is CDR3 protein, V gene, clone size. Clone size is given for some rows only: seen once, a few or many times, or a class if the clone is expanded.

CDR3 protein: CASSPSVTQYF
V gene: TRBV6-6
clone size: .

CDR3 protein: CASSKHQDAYEQYF
V gene: TRBV5-1
clone size: few

CDR3 protein: CASSLTGLADTQYF
V gene: TRBV5-1
clone size: many

CDR3 protein: CASSPTGQGNQPQHF
V gene: TRBV9
clone size: many

CDR3 protein: CASIRTGRGYGYTF
V gene: TRBV7-9
clone size: few

CDR3 protein: CASSTDGTGELFF
V gene: TRBV18
clone size: .

CDR3 protein: CASSQLRGSGQPQHF
V gene: TRBV4-3
clone size: few

CDR3 protein: CASSPLRGDTQYF
V gene: TRBV7-2
clone size: few

CDR3 protein: CASSTGNTIYF
V gene: TRBV5-4
clone size: .

CDR3 protein: CASSLQPGTATGELFF
V gene: TRBV4-1
clone size: .

CDR3 protein: CASSLVVWSSGELFF
V gene: TRBV7-2
clone size: .

CDR3 protein: CASGGRSVDSPLHF
V gene: TRBV2
clone size: few

CDR3 protein: CAISESGVGGGEAFF
V gene: TRBV10-3
clone size: .

CDR3 protein: CASNTDRGNGYTF
V gene: TRBV5-6
clone size: .

CDR3 protein: CATSRDLGVGNTIYF
V gene: TRBV15
clone size: .

CDR3 protein: CASSPPQEADEQFF
V gene: TRBV18
clone size: many

CDR3 protein: CASSLDSVTDTQYF
V gene: TRBV5-1
clone size: few

CDR3 protein: CSVLPPRNTGELFF
V gene: TRBV20-1
clone size: .

CDR3 protein: CASSYNSNSPLHF
V gene: TRBV6-2/TRBV6-3
clone size: few

CDR3 protein: CASSPNRGYEQFF
V gene: TRBV18
clone size: .

CDR3 protein: CASSEGTRYTQYF
V gene: TRBV27
clone size: few

CDR3 protein: CASSPWRKGPERIDGYTF
V gene: TRBV18
clone size: few

CDR3 protein: CASSRLISRTGTEAFF
V gene: TRBV7-2
clone size: .

CDR3 protein: CASSLFSSGGKGFF
V gene: TRBV27
clone size: .

CDR3 protein: CASSWGVNSNQPQHF
V gene: TRBV6-5
clone size: few

CDR3 protein: CAAAGASGGNTEAFF
V gene: TRBV7-9
clone size: many

CDR3 protein: CATSDLPGLAGGRQSSYNEQFF
V gene: TRBV24-1
clone size: .

CDR3 protein: CASRPERRVEESAEKLFF
V gene: TRBV6-5
clone size: .

CDR3 protein: CASSFNRAGASTEAFF
V gene: TRBV5-1
clone size: many

CDR3 protein: CASSQAGQGNSPLHF
V gene: TRBV4-3
clone size: .

CDR3 protein: CASSPGLSKGSGYTF
V gene: TRBV4-3
clone size: .